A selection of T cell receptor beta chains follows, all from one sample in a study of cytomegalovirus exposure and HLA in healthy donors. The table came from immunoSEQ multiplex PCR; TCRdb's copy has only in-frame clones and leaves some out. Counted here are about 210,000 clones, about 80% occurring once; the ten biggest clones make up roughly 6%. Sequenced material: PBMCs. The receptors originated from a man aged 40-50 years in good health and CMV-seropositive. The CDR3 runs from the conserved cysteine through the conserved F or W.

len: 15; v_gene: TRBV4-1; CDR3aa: CASSQSVLGGDEQFF
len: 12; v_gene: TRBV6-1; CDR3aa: CASSGLLYEQYF
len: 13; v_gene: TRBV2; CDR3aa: CARRSSKGNTIYF
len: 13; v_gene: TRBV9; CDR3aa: CASSDRTRETQYF
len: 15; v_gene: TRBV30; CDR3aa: CAWSVGGQGGEKLFF
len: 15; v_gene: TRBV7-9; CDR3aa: CASSLRQTPNEKLFF
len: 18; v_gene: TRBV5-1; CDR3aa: CASSLGAWDSGSAETQYF
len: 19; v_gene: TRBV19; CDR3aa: CASSVVGRGFPSGANVLTF
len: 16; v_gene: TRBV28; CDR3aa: CASSLQVGQGNQPQHF
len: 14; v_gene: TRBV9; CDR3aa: CASSVAQTGYGYTF
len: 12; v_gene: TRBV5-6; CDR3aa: CASSQGGSEAFF
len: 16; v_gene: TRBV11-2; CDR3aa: CASIGRGRKGQETQYF
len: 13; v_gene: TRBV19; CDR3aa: CASSIRGDDGYTF
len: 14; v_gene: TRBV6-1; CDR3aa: CASSEAGQPYEQYF
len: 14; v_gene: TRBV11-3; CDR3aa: CASSPGRPGNTIYF
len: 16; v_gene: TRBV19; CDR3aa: CASSMERGDGNQPQHF
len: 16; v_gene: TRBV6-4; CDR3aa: CASSGLGTSILNEQFF
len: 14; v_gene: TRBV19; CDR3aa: CASSIAETGGKAFF
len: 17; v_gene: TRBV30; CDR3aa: CAWSILSGLGVNQPQHF
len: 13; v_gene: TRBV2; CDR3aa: CAGGWETGTEAFF
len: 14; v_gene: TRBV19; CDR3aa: CASSIMGGNTEAFF
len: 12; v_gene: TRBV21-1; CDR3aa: CASSIPRQPQHF
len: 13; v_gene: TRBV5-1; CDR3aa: CASSLGGVDTQYF
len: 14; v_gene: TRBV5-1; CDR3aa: CASSSGTPVSEAFF